Here is one TCR beta chain with its context. This clonotype has a count of ten or more. Its antigen is still unknown. One base away there is no much larger clone; base qualities are not given. Relative to germline, V is 0 bases shorter and J is 1 base shorter, with 10 bases between their ends. The germline V gene gives CDR1 as SGHAT and CDR2 as FQNNGV. The CDR3, cysteine through phenylalanine, is 16 amino acids long. The sequence is cut down to CDR3 DNA, 48 bases in frame from base 1. Library prep was done by RT-PCR. Sequencing was performed on an Illumina HiSeq 2500. Clones were called with MiXCR by TCRdb after fastp trimmed the public reads at Q25, and only in-frame beta chains were retained. CDR3 protein duplicates are merged, each entry listing the most common genes and DNA. Present in this sample are hundreds of thousands of distinct CDR3 sequences, 7.5% to 8.5% of which were seen just once. Clones ranked in the top ten supply approximately 12% of the sample.

The record originates from a study of response to subunit inactivated influenza vaccine (dated by TCRdb to the late 2010s). Notes on the research overall: The study used deep quantitative T cell receptor repertoire profiling to track responses to a trivalent subunit inactivated influenza vaccine.

The study at large found these results: It was suggested by the authors that each seasonal influenza vaccination may recruit only a limited number of new T cells.

The specimen comprised PBMCs from blood, sampled 23 to 25 months after vaccination. The chain uses TRBV11-2 and TRBJ2-4; the best D guess is TRBD2, with 6 bases matching. The receptor's source is a man aged 50 to 69 who received an inactivated influenza vaccine. Donor details come from another sample of the same person, matched by shared clones. The CDR3 is CASSLDFRGAKNIQYF. Here is the DNA: TGTGCCAGCAGCTTAGATTTCCGGGGGGCCAAAAACATTCAGTACTTC.